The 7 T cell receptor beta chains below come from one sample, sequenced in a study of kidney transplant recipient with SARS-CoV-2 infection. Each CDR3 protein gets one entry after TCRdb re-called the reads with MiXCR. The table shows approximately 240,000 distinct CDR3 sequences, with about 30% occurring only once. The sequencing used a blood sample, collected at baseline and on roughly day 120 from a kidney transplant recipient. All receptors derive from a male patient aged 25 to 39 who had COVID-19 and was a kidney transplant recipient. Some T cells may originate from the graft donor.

CDR3 amino acids: CASSVVCYRRKTYGYTF. CDR3 bases: TGTGCCAGCAGTGTAGTGTGTTACCGACGAAAGACCTATGGCTACACCTTC. The gene calls are TRBV2 and TRBJ1-2, with D uncertain. V was clipped by 4 bases and J by 4 bases, with 22 bases between them. The germline V gene encodes CDR1 SNHLY and CDR2 FYNNEI. The CDR3 sequence is 17 residues long.

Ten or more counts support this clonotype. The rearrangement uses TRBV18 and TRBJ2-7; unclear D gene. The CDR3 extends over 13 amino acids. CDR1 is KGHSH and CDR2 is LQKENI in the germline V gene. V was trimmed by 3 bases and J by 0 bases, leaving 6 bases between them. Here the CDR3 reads CASSPRYSYEQYF. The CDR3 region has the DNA TGTGCCAGCTCACCCCGATACTCCTACGAGCAGTACTTC. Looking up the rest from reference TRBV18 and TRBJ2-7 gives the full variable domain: NAGVMQNPRHLVRRRGQEARLRCSPMKGHSHVYWYRQLPEEGLKFMVYLQKENIIDESGMPKERFSAEFPKEGPSILRIQQVVRGDSAAYFCASSPRYSYEQYFGPGTRLTVT.

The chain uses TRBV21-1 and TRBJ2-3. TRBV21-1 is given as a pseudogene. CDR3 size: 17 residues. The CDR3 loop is CASSTKVATAMQDTQYF. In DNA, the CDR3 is TGTGCCAGCAGTACTAAAGTAGCTACAGCCATGCAAGATACGCAGTATTTT.

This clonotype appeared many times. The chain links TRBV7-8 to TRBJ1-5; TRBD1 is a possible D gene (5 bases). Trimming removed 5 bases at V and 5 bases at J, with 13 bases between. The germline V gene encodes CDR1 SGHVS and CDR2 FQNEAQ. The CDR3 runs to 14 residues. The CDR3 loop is CASSKGIIHQPQHF. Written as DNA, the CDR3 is TGTGCCAGCAGCAAGGGGATAATCCATCAGCCCCAGCATTTT.

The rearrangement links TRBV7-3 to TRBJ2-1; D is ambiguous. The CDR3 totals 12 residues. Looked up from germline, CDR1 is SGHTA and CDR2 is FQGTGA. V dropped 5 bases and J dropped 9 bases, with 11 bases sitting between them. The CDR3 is CASSRTDGEQFF. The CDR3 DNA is TGTGCCAGCAGCAGAACAGACGGTGAGCAGTTCTTC.

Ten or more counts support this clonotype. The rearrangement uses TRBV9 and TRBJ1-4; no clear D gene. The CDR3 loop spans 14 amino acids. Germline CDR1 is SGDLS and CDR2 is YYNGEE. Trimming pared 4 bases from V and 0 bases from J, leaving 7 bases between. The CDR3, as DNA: TGTGCCAGCAGCACAGCACCAACTAATGAAAAACTGTTTTTT. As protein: CASSTAPTNEKLFF.

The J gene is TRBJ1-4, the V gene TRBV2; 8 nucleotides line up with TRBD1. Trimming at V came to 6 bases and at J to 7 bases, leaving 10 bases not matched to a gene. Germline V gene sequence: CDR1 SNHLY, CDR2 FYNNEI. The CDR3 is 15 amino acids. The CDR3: CASRTTGGGGEKLFF. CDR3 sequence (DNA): TGTGCCAGCAGGACTACAGGGGGGGGGGGTGAAAAACTGTTTTTT.